What follows is one T cell receptor (beta chain) and its context. Deletions cut 0 bases from V and 4 bases from J, with 9 bases between. Germline V gene data show CDR1 as LNHDA and CDR2 as SQIVND (reference sequence). CDR3 length: 15 residues. The entry originates in a study of T-cell reconstitution after alpha-beta-depleted transplantation in children. Researchers prepared the TCRbeta library using unique molecular identifiers, the study reports. One entry per CDR3 protein, called by TCRdb with MiXCR from the PCR reads. The sample has roughly 180,000 distinct CDR3 sequences, 11% seen once. Sequences were derived from PBMCs, sampled before TCRalphabeta/CD19-depleted stem cell transplant. This receptor was obtained from a boy younger than 10 with acute myeloid leukemia, due to receive a stem cell transplant. The chain uses TRBV19 and TRBJ2-2; D is uncertain. CDR3 loop: CASSIDRSGTGELFF. DNA of the CDR3: TGTGCCAGTAGTATAGACAGGTCGGGCACCGGGGAGCTGTTTTTT.